What follows are 20 T cell receptor beta chains derived from one specimen sequenced in a study of cytomegalovirus exposure and HLA in healthy donors. Researchers ran the PCR with 60 Vbeta and 13 Jbeta primers. Profiling relied on immunoSEQ multiplex PCR, and the TCRdb table lists in-frame clones only, not all of them. Of around 150,000 clones in the sample, just over 65% were seen once. The sequencing sample was made of PBMCs. The receptors were sampled from a woman in her sixties in good health and CMV-seronegative.

This sequence joins TRBV5-1 and TRBJ2-3, with a possible D match to TRBD1 (6 bases). This CDR3 has 15 residues. The germline gives CDR1 SGHRS, CDR2 YFSETQ. V lost 3 bases, J lost 5 bases, and 16 bases lay in between. CDR3 sequence reads: CASSSIPQGRDTQYF. The CDR3 nucleotides read TGCGCCAGCAGCTCCATCCCGCAGGGGAGAGATACGCAGTATTTT. The full variable domain, completed using reference TRBV5-1 and TRBJ2-3, is KAGVTQTPRYLIKTRGQQVTLSCSPISGHRSVSWYQQTPGQGLQFLFEYFSETQRNKGNFPGRFSGRQFSNSRSEMNVSTLELGDSALYLCASSSIPQGRDTQYFGPGTRLTVL.

The CDR3: CAISESGGANEQYF. The DNA for the CDR3 is TGTGCCATCAGTGAGTCGGGGGGGGCGAACGAGCAGTACTTC. V and J are TRBV10-3 and TRBJ2-7; maybe TRBD2 (7 bases). Trimming pared 0 bases from V and 5 bases from J, leaving 11 bases between. Per germline, CDR1 ENHRY and CDR2 SYGVKD. The CDR3 spans 14 residues.

This chain links TRBV6-5 with TRBJ2-5; TRBD1 is a possible D gene (6 bases). The end of the DNA aligns better with TRBJ2-7, so the J call may be wrong. Germline CDR1 and CDR2: MNHEY and SVGAGI. The CDR3 runs 13 residues. CDR3 loop: CASSRDTYYEQYF. DNA of the CDR3: TGTGCCAGCAGTAGGGACACCTACTACGAGCAGTACTTC.

The CDR3 nucleotides read TGTGCCAGCAGTTTCTTCTCAGGGGCTAACACTGAAGCTTTCTTT. Translated, it gives CASSFFSGANTEAFF. The chain joins TRBV28 to TRBJ1-1; D might be TRBD1 (6 bases). The CDR3 is 15 amino acids. CDR1 is MDHEN and CDR2 is SYDVKM in the germline V gene. Deletions cut 3 bases from V and 2 bases from J, with 13 bases between.

This chain's CDR3 is CASSLKPGPSYEQYF. CDR3 in DNA: TGTGCCAGCAGCTTAAAGCCAGGGCCCTCCTACGAGCAGTACTTC. J is TRBJ2-7 and V is TRBV7-2, with D possibly matching TRBD1 (5 bases). V was shortened by 2 bases and J by 0 bases, with 11 bases between the two germline ends. CDR1 SGHTA and CDR2 FQGNSA come from the germline V gene. The length of the CDR3 is 15 residues. The full variable domain, in which reference TRBV7-2 and TRBJ2-7 provide the parts outside the CDR3, is GAGVSQSPSNKVTEKGKDVELRCDPISGHTALYWYRQSLGQGLEFLIYFQGNSAPDKSGLPSDRFSAERTGGSVSTLTIQRTQQEDSAVYLCASSLKPGPSYEQYFGPGTRLTVT.

This clone has just a few counts. The chain uses TRBV5-1 and TRBJ2-7; 9 positions match TRBD1. The germline V gene encodes CDR1 SGHRS and CDR2 YFSETQ. J lost 5 bases, V lost 0 bases, and 9 bases had no gene match. CDR3 length: 16 residues. CDR3 protein: CASSLGAGTGIHEQYF. CDR3 in DNA: TGCGCCAGCAGCTTGGGAGCTGGGACAGGGATACACGAGCAGTACTTC.

The V gene is TRBV6-6, the J gene TRBJ2-1, with a weak D call TRBD1 (5 bases). CDR1 and CDR2 (germline): MNHNY, SVGAGI (reference sequence). V shed 2 bases and J shed 8 bases, with 7 bases lying between them. This CDR3 comprises 12 residues. As DNA, the CDR3 is TGTGCCAGCAGTTACCTCAGGGATGAGCAGTTCTTC. It translates to CASSYLRDEQFF.

This chain connects TRBV5-1 to TRBJ2-1; tentatively, D is TRBD2 (6 bases). Germline V gene data show CDR1 as SGHRS and CDR2 as YFSETQ. This CDR3 spans 15 amino acids. Trimming left V 5 bases short and J 4 bases short, with 16 bases between. CDR3 nucleotide sequence: TGCGCCAGCAGAACGGGAGACTCCCCATACAATGAGCAGTTCTTC. This encodes CASRTGDSPYNEQFF.

The V and J genes are TRBV25-1 and TRBJ1-1; 8 bases match TRBD1. From germline, CDR1 is MGHDK and CDR2 SYGVNS. The CDR3 totals 14 residues. V was clipped by 5 bases and J by 5 bases; unmatched bases: 7. The DNA of the CDR3 is TGTGCCAGCAGTCCTCCTGGACAGGGTACTGAAGCTTTCTTT. Translated: CASSPPGQGTEAFF. The full variable domain, with the rest looked up from reference TRBV25-1 and TRBJ1-1, is EADIYQTPRYLVIGTGKKITLECSQTMGHDKMYWYQQDPGMELHLIHYSYGVNSTEKGDLSSESTVSRIRTEHFPLTLESARPSHTSQYLCASSPPGQGTEAFFGQGTRLTVV.

The CDR3 region has the DNA TGTGCCAGCAGCTTAAACAGTGGGCCGAACACCGGGGAGCTGTTTTTT. Translation gives CASSLNSGPNTGELFF. The chain has TRBV7-3 and TRBJ2-2, with D unclear. CDR1 and CDR2 (germline): SGHTA, FQGTGA. This CDR3 is 16 amino acids long. Trimming stripped 1 base from V and 0 bases from J, with 9 bases between.

The chain joins TRBV7-3 to TRBJ1-1; tentatively, D is TRBD1 (6 bases). CDR1 and CDR2 (germline): SGHTA, FQGTGA. This CDR3 contains 13 residues. Deletions cut 8 bases from V and 2 bases from J, with 12 bases between. The CDR3 DNA reads as TGTGCCAGCCGTCAGGGGCGCAACACTGAAGCTTTCTTT. This codes for CASRQGRNTEAFF.

This chain connects TRBV7-9 to TRBJ1-2, with 8 bases fitting TRBD1. This CDR3 is 14 amino acids long. Trimming cost V 5 bases and J 6 bases; bases outside gene matches: 8. Germline-derived CDR1 and CDR2 are SEHNR and FQNEAQ (reference sequence). This CDR3 reads CASSELGTGDGYTF. The DNA of the CDR3 is TGTGCCAGCAGCGAACTCGGGACAGGAGATGGCTACACCTTC. The variable domain in full, with the rest retrieved from reference TRBV7-9 and TRBJ1-2, is DTGVSQNPRHKITKRGQNVTFRCDPISEHNRLYWYRQTLGQGPEFLTYFQNEAQLEKSRLLSDRFSAERPKGSFSTLEIQRTEQGDSAMYLCASSELGTGDGYTFGSGTRLTVV.

The rearrangement uses TRBV19 and TRBJ2-1, with D possibly being TRBD2 (5 bases). This CDR3 is 14 amino acids long. V gave up 5 bases and J gave up 4 bases, with 12 bases separating them. The V gene's germline CDR1 is LNHDA and CDR2 SQIVND (reference sequence). The CDR3 DNA reads TGTGCCAGTAGTCGGCTGCGGACTTACAATGAGCAGTTCTTC. Amino acids: CASSRLRTYNEQFF.

The rearrangement uses TRBV6-5 and TRBJ1-2, with TRBD1 identical over 7 bases. Unmatched junction bases numbered 8, after V lost 6 bases and J lost 7 bases. Germline values: CDR1 MNHEY, CDR2 SVGAGI. There are 13 residues in the CDR3. The CDR3 coding sequence is TGTGCCAGCAGACCCGACAGGGCGGCTGGCTACACCTTC. Translation: CASRPDRAAGYTF.

There are a few counts of this clone. The chain recombines TRBV19 with TRBJ1-1, with D possibly matching TRBD1 (6 bases). The V end lost 5 bases, the J end lost 1 base, and 17 bases lay between the germline ends. CDR1 and CDR2 (germline): LNHDA, SQIVND (reference sequence). This CDR3 is built from 16 residues. For the CDR3, the DNA is TGTGCCAGTAGTTTGACAGGCCGACAATGGAACACTGAAGCTTTCTTT. It yields the protein CASSLTGRQWNTEAFF.

This clone has just a few counts. The chain carries TRBV6-5 and TRBJ2-1; 7 nucleotides agree with TRBD1. The J segment lost 6 bases and the V segment lost 6 bases, leaving 5 bases of the junction unmatched. CDR1 and CDR2 from the germline V gene are MNHEY and SVGAGI. The CDR3 is 13 residues long. In nucleotides, the CDR3 is TGTGCCAGCAGAGAAACAGGGGTCAATGAGCAGTTCTTC. This gives the protein CASRETGVNEQFF.

The chain carries TRBV29-1 and TRBJ2-2, with D maybe TRBD1 (6 bases). The CDR3 spans 13 residues. From germline, CDR1 is SQVTM and CDR2 ANQGSEA. Trimming stripped 3 bases from V and 5 bases from J, with 10 bases between. Written as DNA, the CDR3 is TGCAGCGTTGACCTGACAGGTACCGGGGAGCTGTTTTTT. Translating gives CSVDLTGTGELFF.

The V call is TRBV29-1, the J call TRBJ1-1; D is possibly TRBD1 (5 bases). Germline V gene sequence: CDR1 SQVTM, CDR2 ANQGSEA. Trimming removed 1 base at V and 0 bases at J, with 6 bases between. CDR3 length: 13 residues. CDR3 sequence reads: CSVEGRVNTEAFF. CDR3 coding DNA: TGCAGCGTTGAAGGCAGGGTGAACACTGAAGCTTTCTTT.

The V call is TRBV2, the J call TRBJ2-3; TRBD1 might be the D (6 bases). CDR3 size: 14 residues. V shed 6 bases and J shed 1 base, with 11 bases lying between them. Germline V gene data show CDR1 as SNHLY and CDR2 as FYNNEI. CDR3 sequence (DNA): TGTGCCAGCAGACAGGGCTGGGGCACAGATACGCAGTATTTT. This gives the protein CASRQGWGTDTQYF.

V usage is TRBV7-2 and J usage is TRBJ1-3, with 7 bases aligning to TRBD1. The CDR3 runs 15 residues. Germline CDR1 SGHTA, CDR2 FQGNSA. V gave up 3 bases and J gave up 4 bases; unmatched junction bases: 6. The CDR3 is CASSFSQGSGNTIYF. CDR3 in DNA: TGTGCCAGCAGCTTTTCACAGGGGTCAGGAAACACCATATATTTT.